One sample yielded the 15 T cell receptor beta chains listed below, sequenced in a study of blood T cell repertoires in COVID-19. This table comes from immunoSEQ multiplex PCR, and its TCRdb copy is limited to in-frame clones, with some not included. The sample has some 260,000 clones; over 65% are singletons. The specimen was peripheral blood. The source is a woman of 80 years or more with acute or convalescent COVID-19.

In its sample, this clone was seen once. The chain has TRBV6-5 and TRBJ1-2; D might be TRBD1 (5 bases). This CDR3 region has 13 residues. The germline V gene encodes CDR1 MNHEY and CDR2 SVGAGI. Trimming shortened V by 6 bases and J by 5 bases, and 13 bases separated the two germline ends. The chain's CDR3 is CASSSTDSYGYTF. The CDR3 DNA reads TGTGCCAGCAGCTCGACAGATTCTTATGGCTACACCTTC.

This clone was counted only a few times. The chain is built from TRBV25-1 and TRBJ2-4; possible D gene TRBD2, 6 bases. Trimming cost V 6 bases and J 8 bases, with 14 bases left between them. The germline CDR1 and CDR2 sequences are MGHDK and SYGVNS. The CDR3 contains 13 residues. The CDR3 coding sequence is TGTGCCAGCAGGCTCTCCGGGGAGGACATTCAGTACTTC. The encoded protein is CASRLSGEDIQYF.

V gene TRBV20-1 combines with J gene TRBJ1-5; D possibly corresponds to TRBD1 (6 bases). The CDR3 covers 16 residues. Germline V gene lookup returns CDR1 DFQATT and CDR2 SNEGSKA (reference sequence). Deletions cut 3 bases from V and 6 bases from J, with 21 bases between. The CDR3 region is CSASSSARGTGQPQHF. In DNA, the CDR3 is TGCAGTGCTAGTTCTTCCGCCAGGGGAACGGGTCAGCCCCAGCATTTT.

At least ten counts were recorded for this clone. CDR3 sequence (DNA): TGTGCCAGCAGCCATGGCGGGGGGAGAGCTTTCTTT. Translated: CASSHGGGRAFF. The V gene is TRBV6-5, the J gene TRBJ1-1, with a weak D call TRBD1 (5 bases). The CDR3 is made up of 12 amino acids. CDR1 MNHEY and CDR2 SVGAGI come from the germline V gene. V lost 6 bases and J 10 bases, leaving 15 bases between the germline ends.

CDR3 bases: TGTGCCAGCAGCCCCGGACTAGATGGGTACACAGATACGCAGTATTTT. Protein sequence: CASSPGLDGYTDTQYF. The chain carries TRBV3-1 (or the pseudogene TRBV3-2) and TRBJ2-3; TRBD2 aligns across 7 bases. Germline V CDR1 and CDR2: LGHDT, YNNKEL (reference sequence). Trimming took 4 bases from V and 2 from J; bases not matched to a gene: 9. The CDR3 consists of 16 residues.

The chain carries TRBV20-1 and TRBJ2-1, with 12 bases that match TRBD1. Germline V gene lookup returns CDR1 DFQATT and CDR2 SNEGSKA (reference sequence). The V and J ends lost 3 bases and 8 bases, in that order; junction bases with no gene match: 14. The CDR3 consists of 17 residues. CDR3 nucleotide sequence: TGCAGTGCTAGTGGGTCTTTGCGGGACAGGGGGCCAGATGAGCAGTTCTTC. The encoded protein is CSASGSLRDRGPDEQFF.

The V call is TRBV9, the J call TRBJ2-3; 10 bases map to TRBD2. V trimming: 0 bases; J trimming: 1 base; junction bases outside the gene matches: 5. This CDR3 is built from 17 residues. CDR1 is SGDLS, CDR2 YYNGEE, per germline. The DNA for the CDR3 is TGTGCCAGCAGCGTAGGCTCGCTAGCGGGGGGCACAGATACGCAGTATTTT. It specifies CASSVGSLAGGTDTQYF.

J is TRBJ1-1 and V is TRBV5-5, with a tentative D call TRBD1 (5 bases). Trimming shortened V by 2 bases and J by 3 bases, and 11 bases separated the two germline ends. The CDR3 consists of 14 residues. Germline assignment: CDR1 SGHKS and CDR2 YYEKEE (reference sequence). The CDR3 region has the DNA TGTGCCAGCAGCTTAGGGGCTCGGGACACTGAAGCTTTCTTT. This codes for CASSLGARDTEAFF.

The rearrangement joins TRBV2 to TRBJ2-2, with D perhaps TRBD1 (6 bases). The V end was cut by 6 bases, the J end by 7 bases, with 12 bases between. Germline loops: CDR1 SNHLY, CDR2 FYNNEI. The CDR3 sequence is 13 residues long. The CDR3 region is CASSTRTDGELFF. In DNA form, the CDR3 reads TGTGCCAGCAGCACGAGGACAGACGGGGAGCTGTTTTTT.

V is TRBV20-1 and J is TRBJ1-1, with D unclear. The CDR3 runs to 11 residues. CDR1 is DFQATT, CDR2 SNEGSKA, per germline (reference sequence). The V end was cut by 4 bases, the J end by 1 base, with 4 bases between. The CDR3 DNA reads TGCAGTGCTATCAAGAACACTGAAGCTTTCTTT. Its translation: CSAIKNTEAFF.

This clone turned up a few times. This sequence joins TRBV10-3 and TRBJ2-3, with TRBD2 identical over 8 bases. Germline V lookup: CDR1 ENHRY, CDR2 SYGVKD. The V gene end was trimmed by 5 bases and the J gene end by 11 bases; junction bases not matched to a gene: 6. This CDR3 has 12 residues. This chain's CDR3 is CAISFSGLVQYF. The CDR3 DNA follows: TGTGCCATCAGTTTCTCGGGACTAGTGCAGTATTTT.

In this sample, this clone turned up a few times. The chain uses TRBV11-3 and TRBJ2-3, with 7 bases that match TRBD1. V shed 1 base and J 1 base; nucleotides not matched to a gene: 8. This CDR3 has 17 amino acids. The V gene's germline CDR1 is SGHNT and CDR2 YENEEA. Here the CDR3 DNA reads TGTGCCAGCAGCTTAGGCACAGGGGCAGGAGGCACAGATACGCAGTATTTT. Amino acid sequence: CASSLGTGAGGTDTQYF.

The chain joins TRBV19 to TRBJ2-1, with 9 bases lining up with TRBD1. Germline assignment: CDR1 LNHDA and CDR2 SQIVND (reference sequence). Trimming took 10 bases from V and 2 from J; bases not matched to a gene: 3. The CDR3 sequence is 13 residues long. The chain's CDR3 is CATNRGPYNEQFF. In DNA form, the CDR3 reads TGTGCCACCAACAGGGGGCCCTACAATGAGCAGTTCTTC.

This chain connects TRBV29-1 to TRBJ1-5, with 7 bases fitting TRBD1. The CDR3 loop spans 16 amino acids. Germline V lookup: CDR1 SQVTM, CDR2 ANQGSEA. Unmatched junction bases numbered 14, after V lost 7 bases and J lost 2 bases. For the CDR3, the DNA is TGCAGCGCCCTCGCCTCACCAGGGACAGGCAATCAGCCCCAGCATTTT. Translating gives CSALASPGTGNQPQHF.

The sample holds one count of this clone. Different DNA sequences within this sample yield the same CDR3. The V call is TRBV3-1 (or the pseudogene TRBV3-2), the J call TRBJ2-7; D may be TRBD2 (5 bases). V dropped 4 bases and J dropped 0 bases, with 7 bases sitting between them. Looked up from germline, CDR1 is LGHDT and CDR2 is YNNKEL (reference sequence). The CDR3 is 13 residues long. In nucleotides, the CDR3 is TGTGCCAGCAGCCTTGGGAGCTCCTACGAGCAGTACTTC. Its protein product is CASSLGSSYEQYF.